This T cell receptor (beta chain) came from a study of CD8 T cells in ankylosing spondylitis. Trimming removed 5 bases from V and 0 bases from J, with 10 bases in between. There are 14 residues in the CDR3. The germline V gene encodes CDR1 SGHAT and CDR2 FQNNGV. Quantitative 5'-RACE was performed with molecular barcodes, and it yielded the TCR beta libraries. TCRdb ran MiXCR on the 5' RACE reads and lists one entry per CDR3 protein. The table has about 360,000 distinct CDR3 sequences, roughly 14% seen once. This clonotype was seen at least ten times. Its antigen is unknown. Study findings and constraints: As reported, disease-linked clones showed significant enrichment in matched ankylosing spondylitis synovial fluid. A TCR beta motif made of about 8 highly homologous variants seemed typical of ankylosing spondylitis blood. In synovial fluid and blood from reactive arthritis, some motif variants were previously reported.

Sequenced input: blood, either unsorted or a sorted T cell fraction (not recorded which). The sequence came from a male donor with ankylosing spondylitis or in good health (not recorded which). J is TRBJ1-1 and V is TRBV11-2, with D unresolved. The CDR3 region is CASSLLSMNTEAFF. The CDR3 nucleotides read TGTGCCAGCAGCCTTCTATCGATGAACACTGAAGCTTTCTTT.